This paragraph covers one T cell receptor beta chain sequence. Its target is not known. The data derive from a study of cytomegalovirus exposure and HLA in healthy donors. Trimming stripped 1 base from V and 7 bases from J, with 8 bases between. Per the germline V gene, CDR1 is SGHNT and CDR2 is YENEEA. There are 12 residues in the CDR3. The donors gave bone marrow, and they were healthy. The PCR was carried out with 60 Vbeta primers and 13 Jbeta primers. Authors' processing steps: The count from a later analysis was tens of millions of unique TCR beta chains, 9.5 million to 11 million of them shared. Some clones are missing from TCRdb's copy, which holds only in-frame ones; the method was immunoSEQ multiplex PCR. V and J calls and clone size are given by that table; D and trimming were obtained from the DNA. The specimen's table records 65,000 to 95,000 clones. Study-level results: Reports described diagnosis of cytomegalovirus status by the classifier as highly specific and sensitive. The later analysis indicated that the majority of CMV-associated TCR beta chains appeared HLA-restricted.

The sample consisted of PBMCs. This receptor was identified in a woman aged 60-70 years in good health and CMV-seronegative. The gene calls are TRBV11-3 and TRBJ2-7, with D perhaps matching TRBD1 (6 bases). CDR3 sequence: CASSLVGQEQYF. CDR3 nucleotides: TGTGCCAGCAGCTTAGTCGGACAGGAGCAGTACTTC.